This TCR beta chain was recorded in a study of cytomegalovirus exposure and HLA in healthy donors. Study-wide results and caveats: Versus the approximately 700-donor mean, an Asian-associated ancestry cluster reportedly showed fewer N-insertions in a later analysis. CMV serostatus was the only recorded immune exposure for donors. The presence/absence work took it that sequencing depth was about the same across donors.

The PCR was carried out with 60 Vbeta primers and 13 Jbeta primers. The repertoire was sequenced with immunoSEQ multiplex PCR; TCRdb's copy has only in-frame clones and lacks some. The sample lists roughly 200,000 clones, around 81% seen once, with around 5.4% in the top ten. CDR1 SGDLS and CDR2 YYNGEE come from the germline V gene. CDR3 length equals 13 residues. V gave up 6 bases and J gave up 3 bases, with 11 bases separating them. With respect to this clone: The antigen is not known.

Everyone who donated was a healthy bone marrow donor. The material sequenced was PBMCs. The receptor was isolated from a man between 35 and 55 years old in good health and CMV-seronegative. V is TRBV9 and J is TRBJ2-3, with a weak D call TRBD2 (6 bases). CDR3 in amino acids: CASTGVVTDTQYF. The CDR3 nucleotides are TGTGCCAGCACGGGGGTAGTAACAGATACGCAGTATTTT.